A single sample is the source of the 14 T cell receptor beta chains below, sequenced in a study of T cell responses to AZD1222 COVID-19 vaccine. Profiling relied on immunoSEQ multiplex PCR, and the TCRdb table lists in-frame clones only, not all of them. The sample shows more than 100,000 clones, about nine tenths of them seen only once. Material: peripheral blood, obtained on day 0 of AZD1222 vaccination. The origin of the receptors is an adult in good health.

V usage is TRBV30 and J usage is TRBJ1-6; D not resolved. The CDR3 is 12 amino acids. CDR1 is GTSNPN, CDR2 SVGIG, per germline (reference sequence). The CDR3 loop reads CAEAGGSSPLHF. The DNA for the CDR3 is TGTGCGGAGGCGGGAGGGAGTTCACCCCTCCACTTT.

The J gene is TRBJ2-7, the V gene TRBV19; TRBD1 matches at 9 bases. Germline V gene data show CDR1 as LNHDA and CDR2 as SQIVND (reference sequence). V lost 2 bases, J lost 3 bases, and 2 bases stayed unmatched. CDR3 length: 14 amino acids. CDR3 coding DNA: TGTGCCAGTAGTATAACAGGGGGCATCTACGAGCAGTACTTC. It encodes CASSITGGIYEQYF.

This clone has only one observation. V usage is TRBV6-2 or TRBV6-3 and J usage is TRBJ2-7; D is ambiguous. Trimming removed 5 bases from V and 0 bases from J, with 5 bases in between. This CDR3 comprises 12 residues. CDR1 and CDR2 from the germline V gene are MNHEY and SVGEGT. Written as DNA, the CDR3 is TGTGCCAGCAGTAGCAGCTCCTACGAGCAGTACTTC. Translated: CASSSSSYEQYF.

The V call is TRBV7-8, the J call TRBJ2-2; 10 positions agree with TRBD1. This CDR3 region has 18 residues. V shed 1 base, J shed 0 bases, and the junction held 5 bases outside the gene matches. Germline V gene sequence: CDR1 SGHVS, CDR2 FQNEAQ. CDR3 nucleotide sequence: TGTGCCAGCAGCTTAGGGCGACAGGGGGCCTCGAACACCGGGGAGCTGTTTTTT. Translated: CASSLGRQGASNTGELFF.

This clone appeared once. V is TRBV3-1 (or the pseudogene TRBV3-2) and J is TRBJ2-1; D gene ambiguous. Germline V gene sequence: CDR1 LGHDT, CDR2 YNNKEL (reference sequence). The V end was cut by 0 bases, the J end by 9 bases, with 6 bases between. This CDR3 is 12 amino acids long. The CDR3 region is CASSQEWGEQFF. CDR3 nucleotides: TGTGCCAGCAGCCAAGAATGGGGTGAGCAGTTCTTC.

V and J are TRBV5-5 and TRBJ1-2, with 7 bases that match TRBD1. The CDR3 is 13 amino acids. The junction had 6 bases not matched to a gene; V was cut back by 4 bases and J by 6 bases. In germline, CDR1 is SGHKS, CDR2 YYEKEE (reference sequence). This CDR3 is CASSPQGGDGYTF. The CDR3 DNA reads TGTGCCAGCAGCCCGCAGGGGGGGGATGGCTACACCTTC.

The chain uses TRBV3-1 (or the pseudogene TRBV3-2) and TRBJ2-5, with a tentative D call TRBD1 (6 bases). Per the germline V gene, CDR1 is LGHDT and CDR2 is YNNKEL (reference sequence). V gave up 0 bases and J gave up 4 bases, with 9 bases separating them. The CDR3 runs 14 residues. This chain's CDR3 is CASSQDWGRETQYF. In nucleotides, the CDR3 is TGTGCCAGCAGCCAAGATTGGGGGCGAGAGACCCAGTACTTC.

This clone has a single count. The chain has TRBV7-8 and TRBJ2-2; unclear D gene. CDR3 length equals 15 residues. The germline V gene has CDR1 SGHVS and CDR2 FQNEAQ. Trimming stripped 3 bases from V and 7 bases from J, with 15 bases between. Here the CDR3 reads CASSFSDSGVGELFF. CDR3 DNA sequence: TGTGCCAGCAGCTTTTCGGATTCGGGCGTCGGGGAGCTGTTTTTT.

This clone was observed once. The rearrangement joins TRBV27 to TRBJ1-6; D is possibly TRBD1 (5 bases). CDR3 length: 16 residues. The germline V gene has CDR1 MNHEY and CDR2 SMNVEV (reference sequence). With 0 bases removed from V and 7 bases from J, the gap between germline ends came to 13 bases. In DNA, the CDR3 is TGTGCCAGCAGTTTATCTCCCGGGACGACGAATTCACCCCTCCACTTT. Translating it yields CASSLSPGTTNSPLHF.

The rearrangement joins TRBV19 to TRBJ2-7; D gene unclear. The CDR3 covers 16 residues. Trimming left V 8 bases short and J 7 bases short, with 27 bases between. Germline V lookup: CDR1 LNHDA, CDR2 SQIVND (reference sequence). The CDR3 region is CASSTAPNPRFGEQYF. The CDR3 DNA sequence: TGTGCCAGTTCGACGGCCCCCAACCCTCGCTTTGGGGAGCAGTACTTC.

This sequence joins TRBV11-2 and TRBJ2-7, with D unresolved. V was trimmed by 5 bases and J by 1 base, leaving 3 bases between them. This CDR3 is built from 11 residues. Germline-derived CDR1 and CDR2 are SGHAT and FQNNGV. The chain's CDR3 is CASSPSYEQYF. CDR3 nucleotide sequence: TGTGCCAGCAGCCCATCCTACGAGCAGTACTTC.

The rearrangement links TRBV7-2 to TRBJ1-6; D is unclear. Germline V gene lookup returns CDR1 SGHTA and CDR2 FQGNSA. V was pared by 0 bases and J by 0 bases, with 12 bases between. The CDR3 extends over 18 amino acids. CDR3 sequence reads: CASSLALFGSSYNSPLHF. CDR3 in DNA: TGTGCCAGCAGCTTAGCCCTCTTTGGGAGCTCCTATAATTCACCCCTCCACTTT.

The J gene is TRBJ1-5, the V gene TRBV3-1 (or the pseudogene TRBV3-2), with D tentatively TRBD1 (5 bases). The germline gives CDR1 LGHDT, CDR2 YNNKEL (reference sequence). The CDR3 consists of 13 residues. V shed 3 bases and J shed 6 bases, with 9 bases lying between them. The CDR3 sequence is CASSQGPSQPQHF. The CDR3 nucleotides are TGTGCCAGCAGCCAGGGGCCTAGTCAGCCCCAGCATTTT.

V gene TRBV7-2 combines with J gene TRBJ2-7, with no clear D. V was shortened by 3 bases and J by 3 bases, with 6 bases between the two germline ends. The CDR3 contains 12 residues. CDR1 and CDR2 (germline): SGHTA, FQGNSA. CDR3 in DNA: TGTGCCAGCAGCTTTAAGATCTACGAGCAGTACTTC. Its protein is CASSFKIYEQYF. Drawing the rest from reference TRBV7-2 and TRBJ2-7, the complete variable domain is GAGVSQSPSNKVTEKGKDVELRCDPISGHTALYWYRQSLGQGLEFLIYFQGNSAPDKSGLPSDRFSAERTGGSVSTLTIQRTQQEDSAVYLCASSFKIYEQYFGPGTRLTVT.